This paragraph covers one TCR beta chain sequence. As yet, its antigen is unknown. The data stem from a study of T cell responses to AZD1222 COVID-19 vaccine. Regarding the study as a whole: Donors, mostly white British, included more females; clonal diversity was possibly underestimated. Repertoire collection took place solely once the T cell response had peaked. Spike as a whole was targeted by vaccine-associated CD4 TCRs, dominant at 160-218 and 743-854.

CDR1 and CDR2 (germline): SEHNR, FQNEAQ (reference sequence). Trimming took off 6 bases at V and 5 bases at J, with 13 bases between the two ends. The CDR3 is made up of 14 amino acids. Produced via immunoSEQ multiplex PCR; TCRdb's table is partial and in-frame only. The sample lists about 140,000 clones; 90% to 95% were seen once. This receptor was obtained from an adult who had recovered from COVID-19. This chain uses TRBV7-9 with TRBJ1-4; the D is unclear. Sequenced here: peripheral blood, sampled after recovery from COVID-19. The CDR3 DNA sequence: TGTGCCAGCAGTTCGGGTCGTACGAATGAAAAACTGTTTTTT. Protein sequence: CASSSGRTNEKLFF.